This T cell receptor beta chain was identified during a study of blood T cell repertoires in COVID-19. Looking at the study overall: Sample material is recorded as cDNA or gDNA derived from T cells, B-cell-depleted T cells, or PBMCs.

In the original workflow: Reference gene primer amplification gave nucleated cell count estimates. Libraries were prepared by immunoSEQ multiplex PCR; TCRdb keeps only in-frame clonotypes and omits some of them. V, J and clone size were drawn from that table, and D and trimming were deduced from the DNA. The data contain about 120,000 clones, around 82% of them singletons. The CDR3 totals 14 residues. Germline V gene lookup returns CDR1 MNHEY and CDR2 SMNVEV (reference sequence). The V end lost 5 bases, the J end lost 6 bases, and 14 bases lay between the germline ends. Seattle researchers signed up patients amid active infection and tracked them longitudinally.

This sequence was found in a man aged 30 to 39 with COVID-19, enrolled during active disease. The sequencing input was peripheral blood. The gene calls are TRBV27 and TRBJ2-1; tentative D call: TRBD1 (5 bases). This CDR3 is CASSPVQGVNEQFF. As DNA, the CDR3 is TGTGCCAGCAGTCCAGTGCAGGGCGTCAATGAGCAGTTCTTC.